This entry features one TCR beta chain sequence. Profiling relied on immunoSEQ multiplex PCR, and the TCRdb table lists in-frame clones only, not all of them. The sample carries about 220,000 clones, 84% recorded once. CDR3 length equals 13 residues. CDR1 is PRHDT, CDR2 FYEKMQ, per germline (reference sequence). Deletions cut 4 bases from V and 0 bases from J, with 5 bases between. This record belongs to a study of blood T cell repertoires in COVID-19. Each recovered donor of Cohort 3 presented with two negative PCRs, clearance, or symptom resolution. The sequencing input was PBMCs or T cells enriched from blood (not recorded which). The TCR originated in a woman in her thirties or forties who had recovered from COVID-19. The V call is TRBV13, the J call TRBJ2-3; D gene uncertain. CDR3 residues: CASSSISTDTQYF. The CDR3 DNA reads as TGTGCCAGCAGCTCCATTAGCACAGATACGCAGTATTTT.